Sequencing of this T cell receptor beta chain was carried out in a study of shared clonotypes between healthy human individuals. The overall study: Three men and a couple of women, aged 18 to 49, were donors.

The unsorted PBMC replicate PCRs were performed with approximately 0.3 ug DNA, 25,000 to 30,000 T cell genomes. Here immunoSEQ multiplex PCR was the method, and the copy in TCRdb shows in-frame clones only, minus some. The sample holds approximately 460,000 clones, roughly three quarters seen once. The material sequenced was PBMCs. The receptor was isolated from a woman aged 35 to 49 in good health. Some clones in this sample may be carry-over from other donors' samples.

For the CDR3, the DNA is TGTGCCAGCAGACGGGGGAGTCTAGCGGGAGCGGTGGAAGAGACCCAGTACTTC. The encoded protein is CASRRGSLAGAVEETQYF. The chain carries TRBV7-9 and TRBJ2-5; 10 nucleotides line up with TRBD2. The germline CDR1 and CDR2 sequences are SEHNR and FQNEAQ (reference sequence). V shed 6 bases and J 3 bases; nucleotides not matched to a gene: 16. CDR3 length: 18 amino acids.